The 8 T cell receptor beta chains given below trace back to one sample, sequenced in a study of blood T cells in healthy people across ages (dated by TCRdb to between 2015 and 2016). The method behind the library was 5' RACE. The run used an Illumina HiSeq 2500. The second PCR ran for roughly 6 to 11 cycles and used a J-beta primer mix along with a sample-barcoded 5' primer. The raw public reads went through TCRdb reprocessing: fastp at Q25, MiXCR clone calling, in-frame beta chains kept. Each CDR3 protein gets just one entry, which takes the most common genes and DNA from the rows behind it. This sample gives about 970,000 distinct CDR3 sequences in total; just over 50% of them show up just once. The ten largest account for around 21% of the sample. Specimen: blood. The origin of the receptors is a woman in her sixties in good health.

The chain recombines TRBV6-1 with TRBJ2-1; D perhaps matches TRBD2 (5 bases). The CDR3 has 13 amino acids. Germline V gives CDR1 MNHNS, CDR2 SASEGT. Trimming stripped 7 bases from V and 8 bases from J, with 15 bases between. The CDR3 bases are TGTGCCAGCATTGAGCGGCATCGCGATGAGCAGTTCTTC. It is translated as CASIERHRDEQFF.

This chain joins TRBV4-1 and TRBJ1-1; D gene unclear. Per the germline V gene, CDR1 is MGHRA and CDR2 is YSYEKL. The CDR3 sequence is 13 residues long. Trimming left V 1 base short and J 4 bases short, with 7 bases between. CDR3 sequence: CASSQVLGTEAFF. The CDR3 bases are TGCGCCAGCAGCCAAGTGTTAGGCACTGAAGCTTTCTTT.

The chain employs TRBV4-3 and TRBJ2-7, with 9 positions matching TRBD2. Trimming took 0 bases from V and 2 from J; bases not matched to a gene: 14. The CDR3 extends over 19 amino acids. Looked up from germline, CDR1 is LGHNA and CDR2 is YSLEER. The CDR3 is CASSQESLAGRAIAYEQYF. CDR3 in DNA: TGCGCCAGCAGCCAAGAATCCCTAGCGGGAAGAGCCATAGCCTACGAGCAGTACTTC.

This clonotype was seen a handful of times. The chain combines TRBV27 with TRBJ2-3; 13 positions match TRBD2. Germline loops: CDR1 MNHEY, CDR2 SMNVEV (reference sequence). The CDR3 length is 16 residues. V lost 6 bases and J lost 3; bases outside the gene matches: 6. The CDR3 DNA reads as TGTGCCAGCAGACGGACTAGCGGGAGATATACAGATACGCAGTATTTT. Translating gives CASRRTSGRYTDTQYF.

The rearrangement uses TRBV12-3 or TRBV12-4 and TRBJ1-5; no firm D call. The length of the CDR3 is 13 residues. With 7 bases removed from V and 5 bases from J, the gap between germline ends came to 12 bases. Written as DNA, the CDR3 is TGTGCCAGCAAAGGGAACCTTGATCAGCCCCAGCATTTT. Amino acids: CASKGNLDQPQHF.

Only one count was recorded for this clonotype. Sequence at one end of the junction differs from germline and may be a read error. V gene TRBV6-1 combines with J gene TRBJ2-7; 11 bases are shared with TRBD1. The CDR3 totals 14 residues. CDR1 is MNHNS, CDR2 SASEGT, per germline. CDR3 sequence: CAGSAGTGGYEQYF. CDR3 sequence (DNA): TGTGCCGGCAGTGCCGGGACAGGGGGTTACGAGCAGTACTTC.

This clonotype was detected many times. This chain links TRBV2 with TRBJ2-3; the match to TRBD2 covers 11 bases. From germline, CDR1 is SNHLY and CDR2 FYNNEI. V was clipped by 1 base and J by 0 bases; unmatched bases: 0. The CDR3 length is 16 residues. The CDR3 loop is CASSEGLAGSTDTQYF. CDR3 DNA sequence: TGTGCCAGCAGTGAAGGACTAGCGGGGAGCACAGATACGCAGTATTTT. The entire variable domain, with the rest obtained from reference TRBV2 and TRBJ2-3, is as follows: EPEVTQTPSHQVTQMGQEVILRCVPISNHLYFYWYRQILGQKVEFLVSFYNNEISEKSEIFDDQFSVERPDGSNFTLKIRSTKLEDSAMYFCASSEGLAGSTDTQYFGPGTRLTVL.

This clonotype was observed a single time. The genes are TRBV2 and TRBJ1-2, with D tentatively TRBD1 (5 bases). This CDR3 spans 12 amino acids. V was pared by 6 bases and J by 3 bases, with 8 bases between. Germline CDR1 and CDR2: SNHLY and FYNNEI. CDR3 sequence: CASRGDYYGYTF. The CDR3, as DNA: TGTGCCAGCAGGGGGGACTACTATGGCTACACCTTC.